Presented here are 31 T cell receptor beta chains from one specimen sequenced in a study of CD4 T cell repertoires in COVID-19 (dated by TCRdb to the early 2020s). The library was obtained by the immunoSEQ multiplex PCR assay. In its TCRdb copy, this immuneACCESS table keeps in-frame sequences only and misses some clones. Where compared with another copy, unresolved V genes explain less than half of these, and the others have no known cause. The sample table holds 70,000 to 95,000 clones, of which approximately 83% were seen once. About 0.5% of the sample belongs to the ten largest clones. In the paper's terms, the time point label means: sample from a COVID-19-recovered individual after infection. This sample comprised CD4+ T cells from peripheral blood, obtained after recovery from COVID-19. These TCRs come from a human donor who had COVID-19.

This sequence joins TRBV10-3 and TRBJ2-3; D possibly corresponds to TRBD2 (7 bases). This CDR3 contains 12 residues. In germline, CDR1 is ENHRY, CDR2 SYGVKD. Trimming removed 11 bases at V and 6 bases at J, with 15 bases between. CDR3 DNA: TGTGCCGCATCGCCGGGGGGCGATACGCAGTATTTT. Translating gives CAASPGGDTQYF.

V usage is TRBV27 and J usage is TRBJ1-2; 8 positions agree with TRBD1. The J segment lost 7 bases and the V segment lost 9 bases, leaving 4 bases of the junction unmatched. Germline lookup yields CDR1 MNHEY and CDR2 SMNVEV (reference sequence). The CDR3 contains 11 residues. CDR3 bases: TGTGCCAGACTAACAGGGGGTGGCTACACCTTC. This gives the protein CARLTGGGYTF.

V usage is TRBV5-6 and J usage is TRBJ1-6; D gene uncertain. Trimming removed 5 bases from V and 10 bases from J, with 13 bases in between. There are 13 residues in the CDR3. Per the germline V gene, CDR1 is SGHDT and CDR2 is YYEEEE. The DNA of the CDR3 is TGTGCCAGCAGACCCGGACGGGCCTCACCCCTCCACTTT. Translated, it gives CASRPGRASPLHF.

V is TRBV2 and J is TRBJ1-5; perhaps TRBD1 as D (6 bases). The V gene's germline CDR1 is SNHLY and CDR2 FYNNEI. The CDR3 sequence is 13 residues long. Between the trimmed V and J ends, which lost 8 bases and 6 bases, there was a span of 14 bases. The CDR3 region is CASQQGYRQPQHF. The DNA of the CDR3 is TGTGCCAGCCAACAGGGATACCGTCAGCCCCAGCATTTT.

This rearrangement joins TRBV28 to TRBJ1-1; TRBD1 is a possible D gene (6 bases). Germline CDR1 MDHEN, CDR2 SYDVKM. Trimming took 4 bases from V and 4 from J, leaving 16 bases between them. This CDR3 region has 15 residues. CDR3 loop: CASSSPGQRGTEAFF. CDR3 DNA sequence: TGTGCCAGCAGTTCTCCGGGACAAAGAGGCACTGAAGCTTTCTTT.

The V call is TRBV2, the J call TRBJ1-5; 9 bases line up with TRBD1. This CDR3 has 14 residues. Germline CDR1 reads SNHLY; CDR2 reads FYNNEI. Germline trimming cut 4 bases from V and 7 bases from J; bases unmatched to any gene: 5. The CDR3 DNA sequence: TGTGCCAGCAGTGCCAGACAGGGGGAACAGCCCCAGCATTTT. Amino acid sequence: CASSARQGEQPQHF.

The chain links TRBV6-5 to TRBJ2-2; tentative D call: TRBD2 (6 bases). Germline V gives CDR1 MNHEY, CDR2 SVGAGI. Trimming removed 5 bases at V and 5 bases at J, with 15 bases between. The CDR3 consists of 15 residues. The CDR3 DNA follows: TGTGCCAGCAGTCCCCCTAGGGCGGGGACCGGGGAGCTGTTTTTT. It yields the protein CASSPPRAGTGELFF.

The gene calls are TRBV4-2 and TRBJ1-4; D remains ambiguous. Trimming took off 0 bases at V and 0 bases at J, with 11 bases between the two ends. The CDR3 loop spans 17 amino acids. The germline gives CDR1 LGHNA, CDR2 YNFKEQ. The CDR3 protein is CASSQEVAAATNEKLFF. The CDR3 DNA follows: TGTGCCAGCAGCCAAGAGGTAGCGGCAGCAACTAATGAAAAACTGTTTTTT.

This chain uses TRBV5-1 with TRBJ2-7; tentatively, D is TRBD2 (5 bases). CDR1 and CDR2 from the germline V gene are SGHRS and YFSETQ. V was cut by 0 bases and J by 0 bases, with 13 bases left in between. The CDR3 totals 16 residues. The CDR3 sequence: CASSLGRSPSSYEQYF. The CDR3 DNA sequence: TGCGCCAGCAGCTTGGGGAGGTCCCCCTCCTCCTACGAGCAGTACTTC.

In this sample, this clone turned up a few times. The V gene is TRBV18, the J gene TRBJ1-1; TRBD1 is a possible D gene (6 bases). Germline CDR1 is KGHSH and CDR2 is LQKENI. This CDR3 has 12 amino acids. The V gene lost 6 bases and the J gene lost 10 bases, with 15 bases spanning the gap. The CDR3 is CASSSQGRGAFF. The CDR3 DNA reads TGTGCCAGCTCCTCCCAGGGCAGGGGAGCTTTCTTT.

The V call is TRBV6-5, the J call TRBJ2-5; D uncertain. This CDR3 has 13 amino acids. Between the trimmed V and J ends, which lost 7 bases and 5 bases, there was a span of 14 bases. The germline gives CDR1 MNHEY, CDR2 SVGAGI. DNA for the CDR3: TGTGCCAGCATCCCAGGTAGTCAGGAGACCCAGTACTTC. This gives the protein CASIPGSQETQYF.

A word on this clone: Different DNA sequences within this sample yield the same CDR3. The chain links TRBV6-5 to TRBJ2-7, with D perhaps TRBD1 or TRBD2 (5 bases each). The CDR3 runs to 14 residues. Germline lookup yields CDR1 MNHEY and CDR2 SVGAGI. V shed 5 bases and J shed 1 base, with 12 bases lying between them. In DNA, the CDR3 is TGTGCCAGCAGTCGGGACCGAGAGTCCTACGAGCAGTACTTC. Its translation: CASSRDRESYEQYF.

The chain links TRBV18 to TRBJ2-2; the D gene is possibly TRBD1 (5 bases). The V end was cut by 2 bases, the J end by 3 bases, with 13 bases between. CDR3 size: 16 residues. Germline lookup yields CDR1 KGHSH and CDR2 LQKENI. CDR3 loop: CASSPSQGRDTGELFF. For the CDR3, the DNA is TGTGCCAGCTCACCATCCCAGGGAAGGGACACCGGGGAGCTGTTTTTT.

This clone has just one count. V gene TRBV15 combines with J gene TRBJ1-1; D not resolved. Germline CDR1 reads LNHNV; CDR2 reads YYDKDF (reference sequence). V gave up 0 bases and J gave up 4 bases, with 15 bases separating them. The CDR3 totals 16 residues. CDR3 bases: TGTGCCACCAGCAGAGAGTCAGCCTACATACCCACTGAAGCTTTCTTT. This codes for CATSRESAYIPTEAFF. The entire variable domain, with the rest obtained from reference TRBV15 and TRBJ1-1, is as follows: DAMVIQNPRYQVTQFGKPVTLSCSQTLNHNVMYWYQQKSSQAPKLLFHYYDKDFNNEADTPDNFQSRRPNTSFCFLDIRSPGLGDTAMYLCATSRESAYIPTEAFFGQGTRLTVV.

J is TRBJ2-2 and V is TRBV3-1 (or the pseudogene TRBV3-2); D is possibly TRBD2 (6 bases). The CDR3 is 15 residues long. V was pared by 6 bases and J by 7 bases, with 18 bases between. CDR1 is LGHDT and CDR2 is YNNKEL in the germline V gene (reference sequence). In nucleotides, the CDR3 is TGTGCCAGCAGTCAGACTAGTAGGCGAGTCGGGGAGCTGTTTTTT. Its protein product is CASSQTSRRVGELFF.

J is TRBJ2-3 and V is TRBV7-2; the match to TRBD2 covers 7 bases. There are 15 residues in the CDR3. The germline gives CDR1 SGHTA, CDR2 FQGNSA. V dropped 8 bases and J dropped 5; count of bases not matched to a gene: 13. CDR3 DNA: TGTGCCAGCGGCCCAGGGACTACCAGAAAAGATACGCAGTATTTT. Translating gives CASGPGTTRKDTQYF.

This chain links TRBV4-1 with TRBJ1-2, with D tentatively TRBD1 (6 bases). This CDR3 contains 13 residues. The V and J ends lost 0 bases and 5 bases respectively, with 7 bases between them. The germline CDR1 and CDR2 sequences are MGHRA and YSYEKL. CDR3 nucleotides: TGCGCCAGCAGCCAAGAGGGGGCGTATGGCTACACCTTC. This sequence encodes CASSQEGAYGYTF.

The chain joins TRBV6-5 to TRBJ1-1; D unresolved. Trimming took 6 bases from V and 1 from J, leaving 9 bases between them. The CDR3 loop spans 13 amino acids. The germline gives CDR1 MNHEY, CDR2 SVGAGI. CDR3 residues: CASSRVGNTEAFF. The DNA for the CDR3 is TGTGCCAGCAGCCGGGTGGGGAACACTGAAGCTTTCTTT.

V gene TRBV7-2 combines with J gene TRBJ2-7; D is perhaps TRBD1 or TRBD2 (5 bases each). This CDR3 region has 13 residues. With 5 bases removed from V and 3 bases from J, the gap between germline ends came to 11 bases. Germline V gene data show CDR1 as SGHTA and CDR2 as FQGNSA. The CDR3: CASSTGTGYEQYF. CDR3 coding DNA: TGTGCCAGCAGCACGGGGACGGGCTACGAGCAGTACTTC.

This CDR3 reads CASSASLAGGSYNEQFF. The CDR3 DNA reads as TGTGCCAGCTCAGCCTCCCTAGCGGGCGGCTCCTACAATGAGCAGTTCTTC. V gene TRBV18 combines with J gene TRBJ2-1; 8 bases line up with TRBD2. V was clipped by 5 bases and J by 0 bases; unmatched bases: 9. The CDR3 has 17 residues. Germline V CDR1 and CDR2: KGHSH, LQKENI. Supplemented by reference TRBV18 and TRBJ2-1, the full variable domain reads NAGVMQNPRHLVRRRGQEARLRCSPMKGHSHVYWYRQLPEEGLKFMVYLQKENIIDESGMPKERFSAEFPKEGPSILRIQQVVRGDSAAYFCASSASLAGGSYNEQFFGPGTRLTVL.

The V call is TRBV28, the J call TRBJ2-3; 9 nucleotides agree with TRBD2. The V and J ends lost 8 bases and 4 bases, in that order; junction bases with no gene match: 7. This CDR3 is built from 14 residues. CDR1 is MDHEN, CDR2 SYDVKM, per germline. In DNA, the CDR3 is TGTGCCAGCTGGGGTAGCGGGAGCCCAGATACGCAGTATTTT. Translation: CASWGSGSPDTQYF.

This rearrangement joins TRBV28 to TRBJ1-3; no clear D gene. Trimming removed 5 bases from V and 1 base from J, with 15 bases in between. Germline lookup yields CDR1 MDHEN and CDR2 SYDVKM. The CDR3 runs 16 residues. The CDR3 protein is CASSQIQDRSGNTIYF. The CDR3 region has the DNA TGTGCCAGCAGTCAAATCCAGGATCGATCTGGAAACACCATATATTTT.

The J gene is TRBJ1-3, the V gene TRBV6-1; a possible D gene is TRBD1 (5 bases). The CDR3 has 17 amino acids. Per the germline V gene, CDR1 is MNHNS and CDR2 is SASEGT. Trimming shortened V by 2 bases and J by 0 bases, and 14 bases separated the two germline ends. The CDR3 loop reads CASSELGQGLSGNTIYF. The CDR3 nucleotides are TGTGCCAGCAGTGAACTCGGGCAGGGCCTCTCTGGAAACACCATATATTTT.

The rearrangement links TRBV19 to TRBJ1-2, with 9 bases matching TRBD1. CDR1 is LNHDA, CDR2 SQIVND, per germline (reference sequence). The CDR3 consists of 14 residues. The V gene end was trimmed by 4 bases and the J gene end by 8 bases; junction bases not matched to a gene: 8. CDR3: CASSRDRAMGGYTF. In nucleotides, the CDR3 is TGTGCCAGTAGTAGGGACAGGGCGATGGGGGGCTACACCTTC.

The chain recombines TRBV11-2 with TRBJ1-1; D is unclear. Deletions cut 3 bases from V and 1 base from J, with 6 bases between. Germline V gene data show CDR1 as SGHAT and CDR2 as FQNNGV. The CDR3 spans 13 residues. The CDR3, as DNA: TGTGCCAGCAGCTTTGGGAGGAACACTGAAGCTTTCTTT. As protein: CASSFGRNTEAFF.

The chain uses TRBV9 and TRBJ2-2; no definite D call. Germline V gene lookup returns CDR1 SGDLS and CDR2 YYNGEE. The CDR3 loop spans 13 amino acids. V lost 5 bases and J 8 bases, leaving 13 bases between the germline ends. The CDR3 sequence: CASSPRTQGELFF. CDR3 DNA sequence: TGTGCCAGCAGTCCCAGGACCCAAGGGGAGCTGTTTTTT.

This clone was seen only once. The CDR3 DNA reads TGTGCCAGCTCACCAGCGGGGTATGGGAGCAATCAGCCCCAGCATTTT. It yields the protein CASSPAGYGSNQPQHF. The gene calls are TRBV18 and TRBJ1-5; the D is unclear. CDR3 length equals 16 residues. The V end lost 2 bases, the J end lost 1 base, and 12 bases lay between the germline ends. Germline assignment: CDR1 KGHSH and CDR2 LQKENI.

DNA of the CDR3: TGTGCCAGCAGTGTTTTGAACACCGGGGAGCTGTTTTTT. It translates to CASSVLNTGELFF. This chain links TRBV2 with TRBJ2-2; D gene uncertain. The germline CDR1 and CDR2 sequences are SNHLY and FYNNEI. The V end was cut by 4 bases, the J end by 1 base, with 4 bases between. CDR3 length equals 13 residues.

This chain joins TRBV7-6 and TRBJ2-5; D may match TRBD1 or TRBD2 (5 bases each). Germline values: CDR1 SGHVS, CDR2 FNYEAQ. This CDR3 is 15 amino acids long. V was trimmed by 1 base and J by 4 bases, leaving 13 bases between them. The CDR3 DNA is TGTGCCAGCAGCTTAGTGGGGACGGTGGGAGAGACCCAGTACTTC. Protein: CASSLVGTVGETQYF.

The chain joins TRBV29-1 to TRBJ1-3, with a weak D call TRBD1 (6 bases). Per germline, CDR1 SQVTM and CDR2 ANQGSEA. V dropped 5 bases and J dropped 5 bases, with 13 bases sitting between them. The CDR3 extends over 13 amino acids. CDR3: CSVSIGGRNTIYF. Here the CDR3 DNA reads TGCAGCGTTTCAATCGGGGGGCGAAACACCATATATTTT.

V gene TRBV3-1 (or the pseudogene TRBV3-2) combines with J gene TRBJ1-1; no reliable D call. Per germline, CDR1 LGHDT and CDR2 YNNKEL (reference sequence). CDR3 length equals 13 residues. Trimming took off 1 base at V and 10 bases at J, with 13 bases between the two ends. The DNA for the CDR3 is TGTGCCAGCAGCCAAGTAGCGACCGCCGGAGCTTTCTTT. It translates to CASSQVATAGAFF.